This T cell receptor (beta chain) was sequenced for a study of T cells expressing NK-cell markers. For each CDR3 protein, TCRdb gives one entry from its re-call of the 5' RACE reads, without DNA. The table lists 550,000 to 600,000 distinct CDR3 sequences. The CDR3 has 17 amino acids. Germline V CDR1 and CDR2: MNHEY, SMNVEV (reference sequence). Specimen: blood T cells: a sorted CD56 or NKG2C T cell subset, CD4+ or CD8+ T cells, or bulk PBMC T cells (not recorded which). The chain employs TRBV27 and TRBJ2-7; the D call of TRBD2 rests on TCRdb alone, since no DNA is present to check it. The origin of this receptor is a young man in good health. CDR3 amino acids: CASSPSPGTSGPVEQYF.